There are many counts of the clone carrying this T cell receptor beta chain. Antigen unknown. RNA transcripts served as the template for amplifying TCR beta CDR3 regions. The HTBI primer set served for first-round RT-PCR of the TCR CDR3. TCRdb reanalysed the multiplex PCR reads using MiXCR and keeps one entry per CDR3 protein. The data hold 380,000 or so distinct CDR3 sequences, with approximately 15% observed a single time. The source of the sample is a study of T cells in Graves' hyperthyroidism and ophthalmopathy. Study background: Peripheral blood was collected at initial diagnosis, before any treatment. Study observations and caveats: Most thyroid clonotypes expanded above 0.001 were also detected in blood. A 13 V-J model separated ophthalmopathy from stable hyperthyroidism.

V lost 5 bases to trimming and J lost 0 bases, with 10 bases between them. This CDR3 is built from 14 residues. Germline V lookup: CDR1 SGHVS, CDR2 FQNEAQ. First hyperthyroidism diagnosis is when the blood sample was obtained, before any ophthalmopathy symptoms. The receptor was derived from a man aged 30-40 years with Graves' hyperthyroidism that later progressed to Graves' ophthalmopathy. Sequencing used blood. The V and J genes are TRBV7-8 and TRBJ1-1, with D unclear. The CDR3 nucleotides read TGTGCCAGCAGCATCGGGGTCATGAACACTGAAGCTTTCTTT. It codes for CASSIGVMNTEAFF.